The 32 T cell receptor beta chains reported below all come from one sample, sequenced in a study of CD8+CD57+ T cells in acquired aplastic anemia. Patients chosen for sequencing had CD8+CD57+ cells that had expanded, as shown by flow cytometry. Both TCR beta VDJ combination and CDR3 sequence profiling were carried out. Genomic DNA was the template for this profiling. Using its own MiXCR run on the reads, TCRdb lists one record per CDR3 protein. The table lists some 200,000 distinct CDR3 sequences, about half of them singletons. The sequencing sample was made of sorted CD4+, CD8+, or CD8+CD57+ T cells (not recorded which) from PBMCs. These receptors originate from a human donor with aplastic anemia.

The CDR3, as DNA: TGTGCCAGCAGTGAACCCGCCGGAGGGGAACAGTACTTC. This encodes CASSEPAGGEQYF. This sequence joins TRBV25-1 and TRBJ2-7, with a weak D call TRBD2 (6 bases). Germline CDR1 is MGHDK and CDR2 is SYGVNS. V dropped 2 bases and J dropped 10 bases, with 15 bases sitting between them. This CDR3 region has 13 residues.

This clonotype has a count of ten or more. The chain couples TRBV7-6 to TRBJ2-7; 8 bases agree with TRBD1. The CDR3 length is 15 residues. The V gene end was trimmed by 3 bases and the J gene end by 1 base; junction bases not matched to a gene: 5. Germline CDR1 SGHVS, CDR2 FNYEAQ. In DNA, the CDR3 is TGTGCCAGCAGCTTGGGACAGGTGGAGTCCTACGAGCAGTACTTC. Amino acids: CASSLGQVESYEQYF. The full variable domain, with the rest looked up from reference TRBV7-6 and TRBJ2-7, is GAGVSQSPRYKVTKRGQDVALRCDPISGHVSLYWYRQALGQGPEFLTYFNYEAQQDKSGLPNDRFSAERPEGSISTLTIQRTEQRDSAMYRCASSLGQVESYEQYFGPGTRLTVT.

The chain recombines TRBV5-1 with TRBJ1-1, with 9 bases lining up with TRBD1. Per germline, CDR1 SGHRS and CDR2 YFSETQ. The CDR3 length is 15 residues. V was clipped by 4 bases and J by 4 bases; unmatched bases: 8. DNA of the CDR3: TGCGCCAGCAGCCGGGACAGGGTTGATGGCACTGAAGCTTTCTTT. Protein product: CASSRDRVDGTEAFF.

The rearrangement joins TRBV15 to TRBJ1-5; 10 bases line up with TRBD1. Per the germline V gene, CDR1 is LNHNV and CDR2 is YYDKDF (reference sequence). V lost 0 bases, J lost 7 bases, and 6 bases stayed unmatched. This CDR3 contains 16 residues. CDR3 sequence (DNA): TGTGCCACCAGCAGAGAATGGGACAGGGGAAAGCAGCCCCAGCATTTT. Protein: CATSREWDRGKQPQHF.

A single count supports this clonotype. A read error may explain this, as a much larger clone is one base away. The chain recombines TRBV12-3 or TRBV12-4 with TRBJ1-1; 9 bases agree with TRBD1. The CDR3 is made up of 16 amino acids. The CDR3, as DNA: TGTGCCAGCGGTTTAGGGACAGGGATGGGTGGCACTGAAGCTTTCTTT. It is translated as CASGLGTGMGGTEAFF.

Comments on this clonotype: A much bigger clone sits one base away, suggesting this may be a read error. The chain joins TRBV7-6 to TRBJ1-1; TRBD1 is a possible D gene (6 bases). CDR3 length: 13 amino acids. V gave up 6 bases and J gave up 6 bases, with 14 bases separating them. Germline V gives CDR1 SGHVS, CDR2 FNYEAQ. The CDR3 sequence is CASRRCTGPEAFF. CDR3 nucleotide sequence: TGTGCCAGCAGAAGATGTACAGGGCCTGAAGCTTTCTTT.

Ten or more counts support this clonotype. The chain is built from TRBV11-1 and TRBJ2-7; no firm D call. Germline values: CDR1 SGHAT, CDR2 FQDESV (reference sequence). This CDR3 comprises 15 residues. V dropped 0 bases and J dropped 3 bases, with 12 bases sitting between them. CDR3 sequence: CASSLAGNGLYEQYF. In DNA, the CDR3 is TGTGCCAGCAGCTTAGCAGGGAATGGTCTCTACGAGCAGTACTTC.

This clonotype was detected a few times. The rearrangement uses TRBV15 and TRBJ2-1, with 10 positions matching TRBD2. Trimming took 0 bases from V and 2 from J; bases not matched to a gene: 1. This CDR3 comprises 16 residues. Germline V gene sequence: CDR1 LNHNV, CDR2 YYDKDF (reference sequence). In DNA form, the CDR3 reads TGTGCCACCAGCAGAGAGAGCGGGGGGGCCTACAATGAGCAGTTCTTC. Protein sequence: CATSRESGGAYNEQFF.

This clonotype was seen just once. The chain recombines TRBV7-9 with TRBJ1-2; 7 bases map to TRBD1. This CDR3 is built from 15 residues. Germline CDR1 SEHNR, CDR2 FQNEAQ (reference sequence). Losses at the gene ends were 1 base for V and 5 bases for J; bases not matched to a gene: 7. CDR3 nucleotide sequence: TGTGCCAGCAGCTTAGAAGGGGGCGCGAATTATGGCTACACCTTC. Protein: CASSLEGGANYGYTF.

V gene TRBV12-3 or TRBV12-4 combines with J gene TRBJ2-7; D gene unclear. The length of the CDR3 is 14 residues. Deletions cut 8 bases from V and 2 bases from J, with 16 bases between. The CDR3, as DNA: TGTGCCAGCGACCTCGCTTGGGCGGCCTACGAGCAGTACTTC. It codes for CASDLAWAAYEQYF.

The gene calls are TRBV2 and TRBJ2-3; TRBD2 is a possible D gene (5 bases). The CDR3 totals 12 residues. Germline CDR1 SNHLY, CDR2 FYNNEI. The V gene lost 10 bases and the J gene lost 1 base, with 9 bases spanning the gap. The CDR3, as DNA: TGTGCCACACTCGGGGGCACAGATACGCAGTATTTT. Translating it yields CATLGGTDTQYF.

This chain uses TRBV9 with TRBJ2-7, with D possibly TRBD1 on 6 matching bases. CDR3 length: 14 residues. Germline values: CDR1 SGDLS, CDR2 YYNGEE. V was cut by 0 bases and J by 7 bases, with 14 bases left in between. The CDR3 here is CASSVVPGVKEQYF. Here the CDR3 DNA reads TGTGCCAGCAGCGTAGTCCCAGGGGTGAAGGAGCAGTACTTC.

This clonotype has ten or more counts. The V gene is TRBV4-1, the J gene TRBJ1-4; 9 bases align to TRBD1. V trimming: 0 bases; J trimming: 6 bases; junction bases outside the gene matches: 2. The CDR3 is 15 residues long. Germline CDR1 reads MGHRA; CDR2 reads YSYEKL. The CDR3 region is CASSQERDRDEKLFF. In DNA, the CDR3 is TGCGCCAGCAGCCAAGAACGGGACAGGGATGAAAAACTGTTTTTT.

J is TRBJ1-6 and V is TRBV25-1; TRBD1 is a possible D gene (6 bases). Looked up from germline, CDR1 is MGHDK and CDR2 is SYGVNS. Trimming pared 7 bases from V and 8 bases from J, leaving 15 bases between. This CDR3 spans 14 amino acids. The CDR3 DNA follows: TGTGCCAGCACTCCCGAGGGGGTCCATTCACCCCTCCACTTT. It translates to CASTPEGVHSPLHF. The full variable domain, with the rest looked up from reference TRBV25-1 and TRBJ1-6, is EADIYQTPRYLVIGTGKKITLECSQTMGHDKMYWYQQDPGMELHLIHYSYGVNSTEKGDLSSESTVSRIRTEHFPLTLESARPSHTSQYLCASTPEGVHSPLHFGNGTRLTVT.

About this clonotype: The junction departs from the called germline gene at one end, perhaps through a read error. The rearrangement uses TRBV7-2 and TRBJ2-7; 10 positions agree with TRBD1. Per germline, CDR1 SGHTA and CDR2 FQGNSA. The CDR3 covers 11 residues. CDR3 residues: CASSGDRGLHF. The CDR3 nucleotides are TGTGCCAGCAGCGGCGACAGGGGGCTACACTTC.

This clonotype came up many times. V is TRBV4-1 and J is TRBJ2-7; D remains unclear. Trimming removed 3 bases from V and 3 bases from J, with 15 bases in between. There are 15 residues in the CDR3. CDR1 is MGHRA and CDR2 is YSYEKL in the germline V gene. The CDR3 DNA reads TGCGCCAGCAGCCACCCCGTTATGGGTAGCTACGAGCAGTACTTC. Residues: CASSHPVMGSYEQYF.

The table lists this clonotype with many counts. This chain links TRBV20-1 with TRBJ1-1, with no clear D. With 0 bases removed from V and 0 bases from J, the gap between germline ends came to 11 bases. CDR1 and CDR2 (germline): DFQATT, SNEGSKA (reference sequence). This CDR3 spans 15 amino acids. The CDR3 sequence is CSARDPRVMNTEAFF. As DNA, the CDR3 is TGCAGTGCTAGAGATCCTCGGGTTATGAACACTGAAGCTTTCTTT.

Here the CDR3 DNA reads TGTGCCAGCAGCGCGACAGGGGCCACTGAAGCTTTCTTT. Its translation is CASSATGATEAFF. The V gene is TRBV11-2, the J gene TRBJ1-1; TRBD1 matches at 8 bases. This CDR3 contains 13 residues. Germline-derived CDR1 and CDR2 are SGHAT and FQNNGV. Trimming cost V 5 bases and J 4 bases; bases outside gene matches: 3.

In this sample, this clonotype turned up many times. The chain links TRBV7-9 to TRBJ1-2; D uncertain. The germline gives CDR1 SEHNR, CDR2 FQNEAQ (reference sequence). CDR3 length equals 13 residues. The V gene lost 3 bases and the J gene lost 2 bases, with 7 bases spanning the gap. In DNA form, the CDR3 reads TGTGCCAGCAGCTTTGGCGGAAACTATGGCTACACCTTC. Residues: CASSFGGNYGYTF.

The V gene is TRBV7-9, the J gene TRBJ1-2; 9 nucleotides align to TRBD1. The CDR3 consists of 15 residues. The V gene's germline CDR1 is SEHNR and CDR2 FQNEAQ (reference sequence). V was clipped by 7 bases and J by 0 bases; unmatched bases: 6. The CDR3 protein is CASNPDRGSNYGYTF. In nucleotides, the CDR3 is TGTGCCAGCAACCCCGACAGGGGGTCTAACTATGGCTACACCTTC.

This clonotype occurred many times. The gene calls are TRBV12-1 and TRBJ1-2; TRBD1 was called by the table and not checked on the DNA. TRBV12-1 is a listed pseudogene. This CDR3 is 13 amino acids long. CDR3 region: CASSDRGSYGYTF. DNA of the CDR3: TGTGCCAGCAGTGACAGGGGAAGCTATGGCTACACCTTC.

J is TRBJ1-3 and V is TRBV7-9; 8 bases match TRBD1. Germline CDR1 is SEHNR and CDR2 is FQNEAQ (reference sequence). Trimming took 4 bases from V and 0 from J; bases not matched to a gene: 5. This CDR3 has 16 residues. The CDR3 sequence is CASSYGQGSSGNTIYF. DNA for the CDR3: TGTGCCAGCAGCTACGGACAGGGTTCCTCTGGAAACACCATATATTTT.

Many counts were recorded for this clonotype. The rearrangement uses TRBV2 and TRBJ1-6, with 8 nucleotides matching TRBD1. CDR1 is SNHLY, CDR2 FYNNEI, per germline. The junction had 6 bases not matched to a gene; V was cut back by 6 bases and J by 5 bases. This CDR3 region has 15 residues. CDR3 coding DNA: TGTGCCAGCAGGACCGGGACAGGTGATAATTCACCCCTCCACTTT. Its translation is CASRTGTGDNSPLHF. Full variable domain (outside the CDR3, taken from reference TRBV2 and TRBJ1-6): EPEVTQTPSHQVTQMGQEVILRCVPISNHLYFYWYRQILGQKVEFLVSFYNNEISEKSEIFDDQFSVERPDGSNFTLKIRSTKLEDSAMYFCASRTGTGDNSPLHFGNGTRLTVT.

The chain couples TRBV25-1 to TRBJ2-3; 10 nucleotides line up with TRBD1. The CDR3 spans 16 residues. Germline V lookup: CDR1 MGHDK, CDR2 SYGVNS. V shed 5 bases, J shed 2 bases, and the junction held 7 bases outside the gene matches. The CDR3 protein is CASSLPGQGITDTQYF. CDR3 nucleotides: TGTGCCAGCAGTCTACCGGGACAGGGGATCACAGATACGCAGTATTTT. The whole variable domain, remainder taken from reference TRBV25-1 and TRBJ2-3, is EADIYQTPRYLVIGTGKKITLECSQTMGHDKMYWYQQDPGMELHLIHYSYGVNSTEKGDLSSESTVSRIRTEHFPLTLESARPSHTSQYLCASSLPGQGITDTQYFGPGTRLTVL.

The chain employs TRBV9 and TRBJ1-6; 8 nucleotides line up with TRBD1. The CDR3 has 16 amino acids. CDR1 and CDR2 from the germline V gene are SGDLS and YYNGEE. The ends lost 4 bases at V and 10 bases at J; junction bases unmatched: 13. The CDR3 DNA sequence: TGTGCCAGCAGCCGGTCCGGGACAGGAGGAGGGTCACCCCTCCACTTT. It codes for CASSRSGTGGGSPLHF.

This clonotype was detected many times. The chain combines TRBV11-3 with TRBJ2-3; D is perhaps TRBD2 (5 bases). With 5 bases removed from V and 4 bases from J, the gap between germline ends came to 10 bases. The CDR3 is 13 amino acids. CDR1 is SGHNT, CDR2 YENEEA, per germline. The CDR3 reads CASSRGAADTQYF. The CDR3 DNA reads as TGTGCCAGCAGCCGGGGTGCCGCAGATACGCAGTATTTT.

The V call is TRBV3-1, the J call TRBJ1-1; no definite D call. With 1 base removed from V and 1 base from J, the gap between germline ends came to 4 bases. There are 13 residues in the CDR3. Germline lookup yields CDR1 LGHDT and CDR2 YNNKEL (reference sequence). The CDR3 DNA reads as TGTGCCAGCAGCCAAGGACCGAACACTGAAGCTTTCTTT. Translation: CASSQGPNTEAFF.

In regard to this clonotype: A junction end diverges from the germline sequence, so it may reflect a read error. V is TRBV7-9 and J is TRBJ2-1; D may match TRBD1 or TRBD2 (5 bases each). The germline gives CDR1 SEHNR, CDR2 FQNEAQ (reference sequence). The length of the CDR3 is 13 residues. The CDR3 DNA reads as TGTGCCAGCAGCCCCGGGGCCCACAATGAGCAGTCCTTC. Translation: CASSPGAHNEQSF.

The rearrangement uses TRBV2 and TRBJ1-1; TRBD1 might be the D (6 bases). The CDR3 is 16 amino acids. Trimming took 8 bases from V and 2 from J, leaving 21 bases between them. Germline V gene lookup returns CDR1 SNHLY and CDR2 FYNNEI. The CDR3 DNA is TGTGCCAGCGGGAGCTCCTGGACAGCCCAAAACACTGAAGCTTTCTTT. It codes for CASGSSWTAQNTEAFF.

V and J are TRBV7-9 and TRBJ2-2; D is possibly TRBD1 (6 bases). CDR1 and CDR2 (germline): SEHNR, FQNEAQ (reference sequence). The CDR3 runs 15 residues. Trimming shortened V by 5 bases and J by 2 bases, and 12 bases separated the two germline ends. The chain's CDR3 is CASSPGASNTGELFF. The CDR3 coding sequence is TGTGCCAGCAGCCCAGGGGCCTCTAACACCGGGGAGCTGTTTTTT.

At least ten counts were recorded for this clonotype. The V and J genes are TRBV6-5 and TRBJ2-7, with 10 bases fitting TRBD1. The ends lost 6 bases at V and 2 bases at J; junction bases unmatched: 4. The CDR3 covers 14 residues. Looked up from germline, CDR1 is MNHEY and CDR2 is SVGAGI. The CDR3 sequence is CASRYGTGAYEQYF. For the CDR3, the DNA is TGTGCCAGCAGATACGGGACAGGGGCCTACGAGCAGTACTTC.

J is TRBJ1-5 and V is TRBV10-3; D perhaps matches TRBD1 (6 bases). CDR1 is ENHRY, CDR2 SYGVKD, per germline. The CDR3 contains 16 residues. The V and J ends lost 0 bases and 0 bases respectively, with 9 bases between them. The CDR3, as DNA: TGTGCCATCAGTGAGTCTAACAGGGCTAGCAATCAGCCCCAGCATTTT. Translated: CAISESNRASNQPQHF.